The sequence of this T cell receptor (beta chain) was determined in a study of T-cell reconstitution after alpha-beta-depleted transplantation in children. Unique molecular identifiers tagged the TCRbeta library. TCRdb itself ran the PCR reads through MiXCR, one entry per CDR3 protein. The repertoire holds approximately 420,000 distinct CDR3 sequences, with roughly 10% as singletons. This clonotype was seen a few times. CDR1 is SGHRS and CDR2 is YFSETQ in the germline V gene. This CDR3 is 15 amino acids long. The V end lost 4 bases, the J end lost 6 bases, and 20 bases lay between the germline ends. The J gene is TRBJ2-7, the V gene TRBV5-1, with D possibly called TRBD1 or TRBD2 (6 bases each). Sequencing was performed on PBMCs from the stem cell graft donor, taken from the stem cell graft. The clonotype was recovered from a human donor who donated a stem cell graft to a child with acute myeloid leukemia. CDR3 DNA sequence: TGCGCCAGCAGCCCGGGGGCTACGGTTATGGGCGAGCAGTACTTC. It is translated as CASSPGATVMGEQYF.